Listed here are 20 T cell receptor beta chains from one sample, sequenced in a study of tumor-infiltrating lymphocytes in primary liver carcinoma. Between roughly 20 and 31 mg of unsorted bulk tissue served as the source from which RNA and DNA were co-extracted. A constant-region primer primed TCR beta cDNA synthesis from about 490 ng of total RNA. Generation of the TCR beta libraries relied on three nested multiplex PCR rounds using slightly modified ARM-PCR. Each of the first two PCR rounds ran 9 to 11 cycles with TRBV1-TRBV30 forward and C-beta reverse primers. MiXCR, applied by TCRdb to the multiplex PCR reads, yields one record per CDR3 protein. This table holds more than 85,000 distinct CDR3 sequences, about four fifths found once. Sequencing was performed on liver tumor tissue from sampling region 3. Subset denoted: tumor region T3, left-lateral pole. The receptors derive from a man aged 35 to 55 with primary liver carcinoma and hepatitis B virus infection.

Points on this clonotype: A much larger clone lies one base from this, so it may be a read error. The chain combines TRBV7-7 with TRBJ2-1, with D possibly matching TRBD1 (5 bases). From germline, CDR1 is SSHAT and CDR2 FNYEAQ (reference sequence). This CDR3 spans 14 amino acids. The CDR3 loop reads CASSYDSSYYEQFF. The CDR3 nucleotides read TGTGCCAGCAGCTACGACAGCTCCTACTATGAGCAGTTCTTC.

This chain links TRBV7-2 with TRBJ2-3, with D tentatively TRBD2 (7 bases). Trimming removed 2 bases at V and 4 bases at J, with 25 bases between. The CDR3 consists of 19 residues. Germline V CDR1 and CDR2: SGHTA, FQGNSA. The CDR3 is CASSLSMRGGGGRPDTQYF. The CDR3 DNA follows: TGTGCCAGCAGCTTAAGCATGAGGGGAGGGGGAGGACGGCCAGATACGCAGTATTTT.

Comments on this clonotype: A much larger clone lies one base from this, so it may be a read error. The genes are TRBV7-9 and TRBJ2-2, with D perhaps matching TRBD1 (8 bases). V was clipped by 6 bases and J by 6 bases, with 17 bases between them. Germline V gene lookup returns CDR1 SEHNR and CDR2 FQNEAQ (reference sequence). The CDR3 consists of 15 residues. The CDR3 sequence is CASRQGQAGAGELFF. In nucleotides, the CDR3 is TGTGCCAGCAGACAGGGACAGGCGGGGGCCGGGGAGCTGTTTTTT. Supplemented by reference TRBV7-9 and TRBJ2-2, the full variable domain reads DTGVSQNPRHKITKRGQNVTFRCDPISEHNRLYWYRQTLGQGPEFLTYFQNEAQLEKSRLLSDRFSAERPKGSFSTLEIQRTEQGDSAMYLCASRQGQAGAGELFFGEGSRLTVL.

CDR3 amino acids: CAWSPQAAGTYEQYF. The CDR3, as DNA: TGTGCCTGGAGCCCACAGGCAGCGGGAACATACGAGCAGTACTTC. This rearrangement joins TRBV30 to TRBJ2-7; the match to TRBD2 covers 7 bases. Germline values: CDR1 GTSNPN, CDR2 SVGIG (reference sequence). With 3 bases clipped from V and 4 bases from J, the junction kept 12 bases outside the gene matches. The CDR3 contains 15 residues.

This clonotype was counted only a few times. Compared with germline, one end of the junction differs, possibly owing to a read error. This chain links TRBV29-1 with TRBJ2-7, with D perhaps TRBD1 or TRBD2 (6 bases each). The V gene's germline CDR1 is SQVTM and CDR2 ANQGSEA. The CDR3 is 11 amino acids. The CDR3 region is CSVEGGHEQHF. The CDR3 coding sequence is TGTAGCGTTGAGGGGGGTCATGAGCAGCACTTC.

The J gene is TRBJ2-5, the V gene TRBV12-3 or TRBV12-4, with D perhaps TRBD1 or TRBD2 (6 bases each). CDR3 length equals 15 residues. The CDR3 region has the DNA TGTGCTAGCTCTAACGGAGGGGACAACCAAGAGACCCAGTACTTC. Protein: CASSNGGDNQETQYF.

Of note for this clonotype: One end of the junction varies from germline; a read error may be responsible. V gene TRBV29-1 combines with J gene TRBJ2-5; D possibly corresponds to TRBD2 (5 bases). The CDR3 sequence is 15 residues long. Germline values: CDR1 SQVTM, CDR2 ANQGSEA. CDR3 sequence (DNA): TGCAGCATTGAATCCGAGGCGGGTAGATCGAAGACCCAGTACTTC. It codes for CSIESEAGRSKTQYF.

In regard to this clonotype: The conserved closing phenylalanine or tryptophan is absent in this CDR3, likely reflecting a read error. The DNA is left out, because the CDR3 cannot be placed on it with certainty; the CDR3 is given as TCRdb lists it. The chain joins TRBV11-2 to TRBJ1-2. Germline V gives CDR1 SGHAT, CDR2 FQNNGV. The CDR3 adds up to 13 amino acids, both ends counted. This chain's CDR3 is CVSSLFGFYGYIL.

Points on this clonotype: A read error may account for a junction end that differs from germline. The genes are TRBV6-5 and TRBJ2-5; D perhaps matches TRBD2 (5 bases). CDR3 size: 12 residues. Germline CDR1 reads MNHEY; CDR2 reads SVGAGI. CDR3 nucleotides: TGTGCCAGCAGTCCCAACTGGGAGACCCAGTGCTTC. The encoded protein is CASSPNWETQCF.

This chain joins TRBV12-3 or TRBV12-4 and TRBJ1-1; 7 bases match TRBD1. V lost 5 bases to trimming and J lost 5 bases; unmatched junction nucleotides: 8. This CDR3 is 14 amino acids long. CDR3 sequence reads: CASSPPRTGTEAFF. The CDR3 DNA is TGTGCCAGCAGTCCCCCCAGGACAGGTACTGAAGCTTTCTTT.

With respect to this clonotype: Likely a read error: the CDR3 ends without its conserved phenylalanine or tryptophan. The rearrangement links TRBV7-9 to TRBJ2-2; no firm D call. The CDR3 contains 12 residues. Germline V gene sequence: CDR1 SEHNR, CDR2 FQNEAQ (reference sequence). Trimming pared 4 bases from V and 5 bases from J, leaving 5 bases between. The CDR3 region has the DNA TGTGCCAGCAGCTCTACGACCGGGGAGCTGTTTTTA. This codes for CASSSTTGELFL.

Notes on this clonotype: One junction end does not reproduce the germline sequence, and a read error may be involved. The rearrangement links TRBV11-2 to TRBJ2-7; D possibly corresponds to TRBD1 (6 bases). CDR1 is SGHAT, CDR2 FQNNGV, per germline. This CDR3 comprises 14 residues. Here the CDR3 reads CANSPNRATYELYF. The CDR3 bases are TGTGCCAACAGCCCGAACAGGGCGACCTACGAGCTGTACTTC.

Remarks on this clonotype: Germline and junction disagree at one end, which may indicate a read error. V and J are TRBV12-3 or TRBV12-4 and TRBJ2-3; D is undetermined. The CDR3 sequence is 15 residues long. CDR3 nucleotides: TGTGCCAACAGTTTCGACTGGATTGTTGGGGATACGCAGTATTTT. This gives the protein CANSFDWIVGDTQYF.

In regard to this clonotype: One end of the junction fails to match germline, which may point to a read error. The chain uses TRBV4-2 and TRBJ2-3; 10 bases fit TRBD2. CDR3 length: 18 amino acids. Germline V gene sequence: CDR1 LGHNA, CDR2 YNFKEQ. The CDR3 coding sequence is TGTGCCAGCAGCCCGGGACTAGCGAGAGAGGTGGGCACAGATACACAGTATTTT. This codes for CASSPGLAREVGTDTQYF.

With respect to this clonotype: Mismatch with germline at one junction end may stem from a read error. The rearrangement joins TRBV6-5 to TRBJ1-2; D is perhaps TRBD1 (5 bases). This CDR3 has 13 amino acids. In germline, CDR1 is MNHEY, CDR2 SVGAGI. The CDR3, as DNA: TGTGCCAGCAGTTATGGGACCGACTATGGCTACATCTTC. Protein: CASSYGTDYGYIF.

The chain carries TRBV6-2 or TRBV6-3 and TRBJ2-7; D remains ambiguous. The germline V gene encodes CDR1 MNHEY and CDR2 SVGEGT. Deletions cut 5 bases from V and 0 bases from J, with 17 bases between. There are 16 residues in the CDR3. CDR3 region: CASSSGWSRGSYEQYF. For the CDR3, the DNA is TGTGCCAGCAGTAGTGGGTGGAGCCGCGGCTCCTACGAGCAGTACTTC.

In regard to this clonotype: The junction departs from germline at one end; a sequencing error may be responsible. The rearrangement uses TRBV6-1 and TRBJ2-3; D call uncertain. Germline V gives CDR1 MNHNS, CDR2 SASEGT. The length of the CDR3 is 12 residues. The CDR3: CTRSDWADTQYF. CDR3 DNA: TGTACCAGAAGTGATTGGGCAGATACGCAGTATTTT.

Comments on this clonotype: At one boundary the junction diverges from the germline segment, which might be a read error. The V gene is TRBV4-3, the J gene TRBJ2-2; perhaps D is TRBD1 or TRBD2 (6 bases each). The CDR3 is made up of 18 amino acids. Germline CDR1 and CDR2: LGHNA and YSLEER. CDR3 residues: CASSQYHWIGGYTGELFF. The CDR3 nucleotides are TGCGCAAGCAGCCAATATCATTGGATAGGGGGGTACACCGGGGAGCTGTTTTTT.

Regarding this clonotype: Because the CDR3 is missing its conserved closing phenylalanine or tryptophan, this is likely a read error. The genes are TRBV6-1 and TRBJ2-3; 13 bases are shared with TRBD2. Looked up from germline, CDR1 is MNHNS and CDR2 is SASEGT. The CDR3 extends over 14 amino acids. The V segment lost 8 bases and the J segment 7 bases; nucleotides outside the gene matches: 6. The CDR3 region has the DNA TGTGCCAGCGGACTAGCGGGAGAGACATATACGCAGTATTCT. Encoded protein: CASGLAGETYTQYS.

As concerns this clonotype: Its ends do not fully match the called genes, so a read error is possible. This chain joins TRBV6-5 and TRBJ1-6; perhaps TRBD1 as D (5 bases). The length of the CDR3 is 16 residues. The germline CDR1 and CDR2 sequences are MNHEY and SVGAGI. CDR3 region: CASSLSGGLDNSPLHF. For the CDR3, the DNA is TGTGCCAGCAGTCTTTCCGGGGGACTGGATAATTCACCCCTCCATTTT.